The rows below give T cell receptor beta chains drawn from one sample of a study of blood T cell repertoires in COVID-19. The data were produced by immunoSEQ multiplex PCR, yet TCRdb's version contains in-frame clones alone and is incomplete. The sample consists of some 70,000 clones, about nine tenths of them appearing once. Sequencing was carried out using peripheral blood. The receptors originated from a human donor in a cohort sampled during active COVID-19. The CDR3 runs from the conserved cysteine through the conserved F or W. The order of the fields is V gene, CDR3 protein.

TRBV5-1 CASSLAEGLDTQYF
TRBV5-6 CASSLSGGLDGELFF
TRBV6-2/TRBV6-3 CASSYDRGVSDEQFF
TRBV5-1 CASSYETGGDSPLHF
TRBV28 CASSRTGETQYF
TRBV28 CASIGRGQGSWETQYF
TRBV15 CATSRGRGEGSVNEQFF
TRBV27 CASANRGPATNEKLFF
TRBV5-1 CASSVTGVNQPQHF
TRBV5-1 CASSPDGGAYGYTF
TRBV9 CASSVQGTSGNTIYF
TRBV7-9 CASSFSGLVTDTQYF
TRBV19 CASTRREASYNEQFF
TRBV7-9 CASSLWQGSNQPQHF
TRBV5-8 CASSWGTSTDTQYF
TRBV19 CASSIDGRAFTDTQYF
TRBV10-2 CASSLTGDMNTEAFF
TRBV19 CASSVNKNTEAFF
TRBV10-2 CASSERGSASGRDTQYF
TRBV7-2 CASSLGRQGLGTQYF
TRBV7-9 CASSHQMTGQNTEAFF
TRBV6-6 CASSETGTRKPYEQYF
TRBV19 CASSQVAGAHEQFF
TRBV28 CASSRTGTGSYNEQFF
TRBV29-1 CSVSLSLNTDTQYF
TRBV19 CASSAKRAMGMNTEAFF
TRBV7-9 CASSLQQGARNEQFF
TRBV3-1/TRBV3-2 CASSQAGLYGYTF
TRBV4-1 CASSQDRTGVIGPDTQYF
TRBV5-1 CASSLTSVQETQYF
TRBV7-2 CASSLVGGASSYEQYF
TRBV11-2 CASSSQGYEQYF
TRBV3-1/TRBV3-2 CASSQDLIGSSYNSPLHF
TRBV7-2 CASSLQGATGELFF
TRBV2 CASSKGQAGYEQYF
TRBV4-3 CASSQERSASLVYEQYF
TRBV21-1 CASSFLTRGRDEKLFF
TRBV3-1/TRBV3-2 CASSQDAGKTQYF
TRBV30 CAWSVQAPYEQYF
TRBV2 CASSPIRGRTEAFF
TRBV5-1 CASSLVPRGTDTQYF
TRBV18 CASSSGAPVGEQFF
TRBV11-3 CASRLTGGSRGNTIYF
TRBV15 CATSREGGGRAEDEQYF
TRBV18 CASSPSGTGPFQETQYF
TRBV5-4 CASSLDQTVSGEQYF
TRBV28 CASSFPGVEETQYF
TRBV7-9 CASSLAGGQETQYF